This T cell receptor (beta chain) was captured in a study of early T cells in non-severe SARS-CoV-2 infection. About the research overall: RNA in bulk from unsorted whole blood was sequenced, and chains were unpaired. Findings and limits, study-wide: Using VDJdb, the matching emphasized anti-spike CD8 responses while missing private and CD4 specificities.

This clonotype was found a few times. Its antigen is unknown. Individual cDNA molecules each received unique molecular identifiers attached to them. TCRdb fed the 5' RACE reads into MiXCR, producing one record per CDR3 protein. The sample consists of almost 65,000 distinct CDR3 sequences, roughly 5% of them appearing once. V was clipped by 5 bases and J by 1 base, with 17 bases between them. The germline gives CDR1 MNHEY, CDR2 SMNVEV (reference sequence). The length of the CDR3 is 16 residues. This clonotype originated in an adult who was a healthcare worker with PCR-confirmed SARS-CoV-2 infection or an uninfected control (not recorded which). Sequenced input: whole blood. The V call is TRBV27, the J call TRBJ1-1; D unresolved. CDR3 nucleotide sequence: TGTGCCAGCAGTCCCTACAGAGTATTAGGGAACACTGAAGCTTTCTTT. Translated, it gives CASSPYRVLGNTEAFF.